One sample yielded the 23 T cell receptor beta chains listed below, sequenced in a study of cytomegalovirus exposure and HLA in healthy donors. The PCR contained 60 Vbeta and 13 Jbeta primers. TCRdb's copy holds only in-frame clones and misses some; the assay was immunoSEQ multiplex PCR. The repertoire has more than 110,000 clones, around 83% of them found once; the top ten carry 1% to 1.5%. Material: PBMCs. The receptors originated from a male donor in good health and CMV-seropositive.

The chain employs TRBV5-5 and TRBJ2-7; the match to TRBD1 covers 11 bases. V lost 3 bases and J lost 9; bases outside the gene matches: 11. Per the germline V gene, CDR1 is SGHKS and CDR2 is YYEKEE (reference sequence). The CDR3 has 15 residues. The CDR3 DNA is TGTGCCAGCAGCTCGGGACAGGGGGGGCAGGAAGGGCAGTACTTC. This translates into CASSSGQGGQEGQYF.

The chain employs TRBV18 and TRBJ2-6; 11 bases are a match to TRBD2. CDR1 and CDR2 (germline): KGHSH, LQKENI. The V and J ends lost 6 bases and 0 bases, in that order; junction bases with no gene match: 13. The CDR3 sequence is 20 residues long. The DNA for the CDR3 is TGTGCCAGCTCGCTCATGACTAGCGGGGTTGCCCCCTCTGGGGCCAACGTCCTGACTTTC. It translates to CASSLMTSGVAPSGANVLTF.

This sequence joins TRBV6-6 and TRBJ2-3, with D possibly matching TRBD1 (6 bases). Trimming took 2 bases from V and 1 from J, leaving 13 bases between them. There are 16 residues in the CDR3. The germline gives CDR1 MNHNY, CDR2 SVGAGI (reference sequence). For the CDR3, the DNA is TGTGCCAGCAGTTACAGTCAGGGACACGGCACAGATACGCAGTATTTT. Protein sequence: CASSYSQGHGTDTQYF.

The sample holds one count of this clone. The V and J genes are TRBV5-5 and TRBJ2-2, with 8 bases aligning to TRBD2. V was clipped by 2 bases and J by 0 bases; unmatched bases: 3. Germline V gene lookup returns CDR1 SGHKS and CDR2 YYEKEE (reference sequence). The CDR3 runs 16 residues. The CDR3 sequence is CASSLGAGANTGELFF. CDR3 nucleotides: TGTGCCAGCAGCTTAGGAGCGGGGGCGAACACCGGGGAGCTGTTTTTT.

The chain uses TRBV7-3 and TRBJ2-1; 12 bases align to TRBD2. The ends lost 5 bases at V and 7 bases at J; junction bases unmatched: 6. CDR1 SGHTA and CDR2 FQGTGA come from the germline V gene. The CDR3 runs 15 residues. The CDR3 here is CASSRGTSGRNEQFF. Here the CDR3 DNA reads TGTGCCAGCAGCCGAGGGACTAGCGGGCGGAATGAGCAGTTCTTC.

This chain connects TRBV6-1 to TRBJ2-5, with 11 nucleotides matching TRBD2. Germline CDR1 reads MNHNS; CDR2 reads SASEGT. This CDR3 has 15 amino acids. Trimming took 7 bases from V and 1 from J; bases not matched to a gene: 5. The CDR3 DNA reads as TGTGCCAGCATCTCTAGCGGGGGGTCCCAAGAGACCCAGTACTTC. Translating gives CASISSGGSQETQYF.

V gene TRBV5-4 combines with J gene TRBJ2-1, with a tentative D call TRBD2 (5 bases). The germline CDR1 and CDR2 sequences are SGHNT and YYREEE (reference sequence). CDR3 length: 13 amino acids. The germline V and J ends were trimmed by 1 base and 4 bases, with 6 bases remaining between them. This chain's CDR3 is CASSLRDYNEQFF. CDR3 DNA: TGTGCCAGCAGCTTGCGGGATTACAATGAGCAGTTCTTC.

This chain connects TRBV19 to TRBJ2-1; 8 positions match TRBD2. From germline, CDR1 is LNHDA and CDR2 SQIVND (reference sequence). Losses at the gene ends were 5 bases for V and 4 bases for J; bases not matched to a gene: 4. This CDR3 is built from 14 residues. The CDR3 DNA follows: TGTGCCAGTAGTCGTAGCGGGGAGTACAATGAGCAGTTCTTC. Residues: CASSRSGEYNEQFF.

This CDR3 is CASSSTGNDYEQYF. CDR3 nucleotides: TGTGCCAGCAGTTCGACAGGGAACGACTACGAGCAGTACTTC. The chain recombines TRBV6-5 with TRBJ2-7; 7 bases align to TRBD1. Per germline, CDR1 MNHEY and CDR2 SVGAGI. This CDR3 has 14 residues. The V gene end was trimmed by 4 bases and the J gene end by 3 bases; junction bases not matched to a gene: 6.

This clone was counted once. This chain connects TRBV5-1 to TRBJ2-3, with TRBD2 identical over 12 bases. CDR3 size: 16 residues. The V gene's germline CDR1 is SGHRS and CDR2 YFSETQ. Germline trimming cut 0 bases from V and 4 bases from J; bases unmatched to any gene: 3. CDR3 loop: CASSLGASGGADTQYF. CDR3 nucleotides: TGCGCCAGCAGCTTGGGGGCTAGCGGGGGGGCAGATACGCAGTATTTT.

V usage is TRBV2 and J usage is TRBJ1-1; 7 positions agree with TRBD1. From germline, CDR1 is SNHLY and CDR2 FYNNEI. This CDR3 contains 16 residues. V lost 3 bases and J lost 6; bases outside the gene matches: 13. As DNA, the CDR3 is TGTGCCAGCAGTGAGGGAGTCGGTCGACAGGGCCCTGAAGCTTTCTTT. Translating it yields CASSEGVGRQGPEAFF.

The chain couples TRBV6-5 to TRBJ1-2; D not certain. The V end was cut by 2 bases, the J end by 7 bases, with 14 bases between. The CDR3 is made up of 14 amino acids. CDR1 is MNHEY and CDR2 is SVGAGI in the germline V gene. CDR3 residues: CASSYVNTERGYTF. Here the CDR3 DNA reads TGTGCCAGCAGTTACGTGAACACCGAGCGTGGCTACACCTTC.

Notes on this clone: This sample includes further DNA sequences coding for the same CDR3. The rearrangement links TRBV20-1 to TRBJ2-5, with D uncertain. This CDR3 is 10 amino acids long. From germline, CDR1 is DFQATT and CDR2 SNEGSKA (reference sequence). Trimming cost V 3 bases and J 5 bases, with 4 bases left between them. The CDR3 coding sequence is TGCAGTGCTAGTTCGGAGACCCAGTACTTC. Residues: CSASSETQYF.

The chain combines TRBV29-1 with TRBJ2-7, with TRBD1 identical over 10 bases. The CDR3 sequence is 13 residues long. CDR1 SQVTM and CDR2 ANQGSEA come from the germline V gene. After removal of 6 bases from V and 7 bases from J, the junction contained 9 bases not matched to a gene. This chain's CDR3 is CSVSGTGAEEQYF. DNA for the CDR3: TGCAGCGTGTCCGGGACAGGGGCAGAGGAGCAGTACTTC.

The V call is TRBV4-3, the J call TRBJ1-1; D is ambiguous. This CDR3 has 13 amino acids. Germline values: CDR1 LGHNA, CDR2 YSLEER. V was clipped by 4 bases and J by 4 bases, with 10 bases between them. The CDR3 is CASSLTDGTEAFF. For the CDR3, the DNA is TGCGCCAGCAGCCTTACAGATGGCACTGAAGCTTTCTTT.

The chain joins TRBV19 to TRBJ2-7; 13 bases map to TRBD2. CDR1 and CDR2 from the germline V gene are LNHDA and SQIVND (reference sequence). The J segment lost 2 bases and the V segment lost 3 bases, leaving 7 bases of the junction unmatched. This CDR3 region has 17 residues. The DNA for the CDR3 is TGTGCCAGTAGTATCGGACTAGCGGGAGTGGGTCCCTACGAGCAGTACTTC. Translating gives CASSIGLAGVGPYEQYF.

This chain joins TRBV13 and TRBJ2-7; the D gene is possibly TRBD1 (6 bases). Trimming removed 4 bases at V and 1 base at J, with 11 bases between. The CDR3 loop spans 14 amino acids. Germline CDR1 reads PRHDT; CDR2 reads FYEKMQ (reference sequence). Here the CDR3 DNA reads TGTGCCAGCAGCTCACAGGGTGTATCCTACGAGCAGTACTTC. Residues: CASSSQGVSYEQYF. Full variable domain (outside the CDR3, taken from reference TRBV13 and TRBJ2-7): AAGVIQSPRHLIKEKRETATLKCYPIPRHDTVYWYQQGPGQDPQFLISFYEKMQSDKGSIPDRFSAQQFSDYHSELNMSSLELGDSALYFCASSSQGVSYEQYFGPGTRLTVT.

This clone showed up just once. The V call is TRBV10-2, the J call TRBJ2-7; 10 bases align to TRBD2. The germline CDR1 and CDR2 sequences are WSHSY and SAAADI. The V and J ends lost 6 bases and 5 bases, in that order; junction bases with no gene match: 7. The CDR3 spans 14 residues. CDR3 sequence reads: CASRDWLAGDEQYF. The CDR3 DNA follows: TGCGCCAGCAGGGATTGGCTAGCGGGGGACGAGCAGTACTTC.

The chain recombines TRBV4-1 with TRBJ2-7, with D unresolved. V lost 0 bases and J 1 base, leaving 13 bases between the germline ends. This CDR3 is built from 16 residues. Germline CDR1 reads MGHRA; CDR2 reads YSYEKL. CDR3 loop: CASSQDGPDLSYEQYF. DNA for the CDR3: TGCGCCAGCAGCCAAGATGGGCCAGACCTTTCCTACGAGCAGTACTTC.

This clone appeared once. V is TRBV5-1 and J is TRBJ2-2; 10 nucleotides match TRBD2. Germline V gene sequence: CDR1 SGHRS, CDR2 YFSETQ. V shed 4 bases and J 4 bases; nucleotides not matched to a gene: 4. The CDR3 covers 15 residues. Here the CDR3 DNA reads TGCGCCAGCAGCCAACTAGCGGGGATCACCGGGGAGCTGTTTTTT. It specifies CASSQLAGITGELFF.

The chain has TRBV5-8 and TRBJ2-3; 7 nucleotides agree with TRBD2. V lost 3 bases to trimming and J lost 1 base; unmatched junction nucleotides: 5. CDR1 and CDR2 (germline): SGHTS, YDEGEE. CDR3 length equals 15 residues. CDR3 DNA: TGTGCCAGCAGCTCTGGGGGAGGGGGCACAGATACGCAGTATTTT. Its translation: CASSSGGGGTDTQYF.

The CDR3 loop is CASKQGAYSGNTIYF. CDR3 DNA: TGCGCCAGCAAACAGGGGGCCTACTCTGGAAACACCATATATTTT. The genes are TRBV10-2 and TRBJ1-3; TRBD1 matches 9 bases. Germline-derived CDR1 and CDR2 are WSHSY and SAAADI. This CDR3 spans 15 amino acids. V was pared by 7 bases and J by 0 bases, with 4 bases of the junction left unmatched.

The chain employs TRBV6-1 and TRBJ1-5; tentative D call: TRBD1 (5 bases). The germline gives CDR1 MNHNS, CDR2 SASEGT. The CDR3 length is 15 residues. The V gene lost 8 bases and the J gene lost 3 bases, with 17 bases spanning the gap. CDR3 residues: CASRGEGMNNQPQHF. The CDR3 DNA is TGTGCCAGCCGAGGGGAGGGCATGAACAATCAGCCCCAGCATTTT.